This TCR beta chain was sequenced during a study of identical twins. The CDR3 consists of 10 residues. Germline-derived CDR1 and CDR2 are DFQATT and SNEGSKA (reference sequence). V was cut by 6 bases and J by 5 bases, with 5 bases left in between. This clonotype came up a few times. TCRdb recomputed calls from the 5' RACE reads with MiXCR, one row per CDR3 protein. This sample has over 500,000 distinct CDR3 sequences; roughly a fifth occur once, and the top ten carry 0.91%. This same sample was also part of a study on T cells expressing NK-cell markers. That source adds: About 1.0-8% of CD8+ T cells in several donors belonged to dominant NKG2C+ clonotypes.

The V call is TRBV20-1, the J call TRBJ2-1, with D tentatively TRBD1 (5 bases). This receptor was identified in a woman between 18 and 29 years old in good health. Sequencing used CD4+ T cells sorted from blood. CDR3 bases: TGCAGTGCGGACAACAATGAGCAGTTCTTC. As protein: CSADNNEQFF.